The source of this T cell receptor beta chain is a study of shared clonotypes between healthy human individuals. The study, taken as a whole, reports: It was the few donors that limited the genetic and exposure-history diversity represented.

On this clone itself: No antigen is known for it.

This CDR3 is built from 16 residues. The V gene lost 5 bases and the J gene lost 2 bases, with 16 bases spanning the gap. The germline CDR1 and CDR2 sequences are SGHRS and YFSETQ. This table comes from immunoSEQ multiplex PCR, and its TCRdb copy is limited to in-frame clones, with some not included. The top ten clones hold about 12% of a sample with about 510,000 clones, 75% to 80% of them seen once. This receptor was identified in a woman in her thirties or forties in good health. Some clones in this sample may be carry-over from other donors' samples. Material for sequencing was PBMCs. The chain uses TRBV5-1 and TRBJ2-2; a weak D match, TRBD1 (5 bases). The CDR3, as DNA: TGCGCCAGCAGACCTGATGCCCAGGGAAACACCGGGGAGCTGTTTTTT. Its translation is CASRPDAQGNTGELFF.